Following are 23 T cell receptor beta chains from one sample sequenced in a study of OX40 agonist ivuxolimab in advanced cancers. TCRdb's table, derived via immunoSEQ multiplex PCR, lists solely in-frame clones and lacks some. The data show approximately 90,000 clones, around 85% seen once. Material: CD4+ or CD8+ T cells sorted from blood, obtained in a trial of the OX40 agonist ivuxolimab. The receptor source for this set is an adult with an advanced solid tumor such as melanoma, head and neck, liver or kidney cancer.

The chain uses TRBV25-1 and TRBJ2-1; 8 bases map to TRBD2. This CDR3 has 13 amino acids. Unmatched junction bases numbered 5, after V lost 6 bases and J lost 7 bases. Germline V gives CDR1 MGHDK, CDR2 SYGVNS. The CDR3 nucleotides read TGTGCCAGCAGGCGGGGGGCCGTTAATGAGCAGTTCTTC. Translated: CASRRGAVNEQFF.

CDR3 amino acids: CASSLTGDNSPLHF. DNA of the CDR3: TGTGCCAGCTCATTGACAGGAGATAATTCACCCCTCCACTTT. The rearrangement links TRBV6-1 to TRBJ1-6, with D perhaps TRBD1 (6 bases). CDR1 and CDR2 (germline): MNHNS, SASEGT. The germline V and J ends were trimmed by 8 bases and 5 bases, with 13 bases remaining between them. This CDR3 region has 14 residues.

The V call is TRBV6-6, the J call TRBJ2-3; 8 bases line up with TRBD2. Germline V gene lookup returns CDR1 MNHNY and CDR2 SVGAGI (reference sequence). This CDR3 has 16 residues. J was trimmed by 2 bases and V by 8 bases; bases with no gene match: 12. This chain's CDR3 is CASPTAVAGHTDTQYF. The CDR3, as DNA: TGTGCCAGCCCCACGGCGGTAGCGGGGCACACAGATACGCAGTATTTT.

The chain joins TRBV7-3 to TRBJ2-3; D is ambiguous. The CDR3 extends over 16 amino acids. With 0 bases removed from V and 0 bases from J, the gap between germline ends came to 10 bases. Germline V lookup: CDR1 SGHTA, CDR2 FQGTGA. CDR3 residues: CASSLTRLTSTDTQYF. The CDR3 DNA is TGTGCCAGCAGCTTAACTCGGCTTACTAGCACAGATACGCAGTATTTT.

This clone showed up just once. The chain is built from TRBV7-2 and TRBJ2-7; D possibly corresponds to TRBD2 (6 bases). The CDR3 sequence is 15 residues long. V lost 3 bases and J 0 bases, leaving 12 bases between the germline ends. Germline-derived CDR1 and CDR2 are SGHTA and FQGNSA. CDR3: CASSLGGQSSYEQYF. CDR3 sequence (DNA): TGTGCCAGCAGCTTGGGGGGTCAAAGCTCCTACGAGCAGTACTTC.

The CDR3 DNA reads as TGCGCCAGCAGCTCCGGGACAGGTTTTAACTATGGCTACACCTTC. Residues: CASSSGTGFNYGYTF. V usage is TRBV5-1 and J usage is TRBJ1-2, with 8 nucleotides matching TRBD1. Germline V gene sequence: CDR1 SGHRS, CDR2 YFSETQ. The CDR3 runs to 15 residues. Trimming at V came to 3 bases and at J to 1 base, leaving 5 bases not matched to a gene.

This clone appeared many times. The CDR3 is CASSRGTSTGELFF. CDR3 in DNA: TGCGCCAGCAGTCGGGGAACCTCCACCGGGGAGCTGTTTTTT. This chain links TRBV5-1 with TRBJ2-2; possible D gene TRBD2, 5 bases. Germline V gene sequence: CDR1 SGHRS, CDR2 YFSETQ. V was trimmed by 5 bases and J by 4 bases, leaving 12 bases between them. The CDR3 length is 14 residues.

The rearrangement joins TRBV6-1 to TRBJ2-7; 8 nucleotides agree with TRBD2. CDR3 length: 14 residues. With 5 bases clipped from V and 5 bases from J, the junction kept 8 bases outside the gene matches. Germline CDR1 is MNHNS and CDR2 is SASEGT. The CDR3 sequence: CASSSGLVIHEQYF. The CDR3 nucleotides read TGTGCCAGCAGTTCGGGACTAGTGATCCACGAGCAGTACTTC.

CDR3 region: CAISGGTSGGVETQYF. CDR3 DNA sequence: TGTGCCATCAGTGGCGGGACTAGCGGGGGTGTCGAGACCCAGTACTTC. The chain is built from TRBV10-3 and TRBJ2-5, with 14 bases lining up with TRBD2. The junction had 6 bases not matched to a gene; V was cut back by 4 bases and J by 5 bases. The CDR3 runs to 16 residues. Germline-derived CDR1 and CDR2 are ENHRY and SYGVKD.

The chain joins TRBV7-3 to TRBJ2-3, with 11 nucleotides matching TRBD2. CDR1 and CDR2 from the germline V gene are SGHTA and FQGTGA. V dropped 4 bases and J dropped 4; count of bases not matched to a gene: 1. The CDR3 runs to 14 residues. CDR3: CASSSGLAADTQYF. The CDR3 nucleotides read TGTGCCAGCAGCTCGGGACTAGCGGCAGATACGCAGTATTTT.

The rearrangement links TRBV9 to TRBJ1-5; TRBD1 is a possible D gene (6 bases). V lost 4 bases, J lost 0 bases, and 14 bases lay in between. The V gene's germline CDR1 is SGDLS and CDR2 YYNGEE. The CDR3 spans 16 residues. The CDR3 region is CASSPGLGASNQPQHF. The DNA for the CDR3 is TGTGCCAGCAGCCCGGGGCTGGGGGCTAGCAATCAGCCCCAGCATTTT.

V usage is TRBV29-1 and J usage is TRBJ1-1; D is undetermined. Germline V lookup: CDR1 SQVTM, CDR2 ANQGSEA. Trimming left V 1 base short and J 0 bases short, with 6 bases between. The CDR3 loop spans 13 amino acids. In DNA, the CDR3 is TGCAGCGTTGAAGTCCAGGTGAACACTGAAGCTTTCTTT. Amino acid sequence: CSVEVQVNTEAFF.

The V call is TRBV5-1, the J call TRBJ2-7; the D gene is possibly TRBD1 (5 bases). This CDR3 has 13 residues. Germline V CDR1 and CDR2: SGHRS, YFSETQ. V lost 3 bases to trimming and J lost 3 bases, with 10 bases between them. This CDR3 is CASSSTGFYEQYF. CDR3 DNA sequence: TGCGCCAGCAGCTCTACAGGCTTCTACGAGCAGTACTTC.

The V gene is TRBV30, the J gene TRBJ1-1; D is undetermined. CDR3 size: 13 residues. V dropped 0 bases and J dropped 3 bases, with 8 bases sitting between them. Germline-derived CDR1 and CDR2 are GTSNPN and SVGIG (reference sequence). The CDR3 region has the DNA TGTGCCTGGAGTGTACAATGGGACACTGAAGCTTTCTTT. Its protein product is CAWSVQWDTEAFF.

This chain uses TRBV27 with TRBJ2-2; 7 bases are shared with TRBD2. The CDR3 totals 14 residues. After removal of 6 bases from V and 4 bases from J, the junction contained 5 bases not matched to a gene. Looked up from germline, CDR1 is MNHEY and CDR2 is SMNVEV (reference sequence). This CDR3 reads CASRPSGVTGELFF. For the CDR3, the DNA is TGTGCCAGCAGGCCTAGCGGTGTCACCGGGGAGCTGTTTTTT.

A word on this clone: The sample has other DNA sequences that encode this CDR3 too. This CDR3 is CASSRRQGPRVYGYTF. DNA of the CDR3: TGTGCCAGCAGCCGCCGACAGGGACCTCGAGTCTATGGCTACACCTTC. The chain links TRBV5-6 to TRBJ1-2; 7 nucleotides line up with TRBD1. The CDR3 sequence is 16 residues long. CDR1 is SGHDT, CDR2 YYEEEE, per germline. Germline trimming cut 4 bases from V and 4 bases from J; bases unmatched to any gene: 13. Full variable domain (rest looked up from reference TRBV5-6 and TRBJ1-2): DAGVTQSPTHLIKTRGQQVTLRCSPKSGHDTVSWYQQALGQGPQFIFQYYEEEERQRGNFPDRFSGHQFPNYSSELNVNALLLGDSALYLCASSRRQGPRVYGYTFGSGTRLTVV.

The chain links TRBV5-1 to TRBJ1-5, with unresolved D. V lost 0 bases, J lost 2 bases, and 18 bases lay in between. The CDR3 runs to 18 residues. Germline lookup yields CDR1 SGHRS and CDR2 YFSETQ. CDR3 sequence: CASSLESGEDPRNQPQHF. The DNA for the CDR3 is TGCGCCAGCAGCTTGGAATCGGGAGAAGATCCGCGCAATCAGCCCCAGCATTTT.

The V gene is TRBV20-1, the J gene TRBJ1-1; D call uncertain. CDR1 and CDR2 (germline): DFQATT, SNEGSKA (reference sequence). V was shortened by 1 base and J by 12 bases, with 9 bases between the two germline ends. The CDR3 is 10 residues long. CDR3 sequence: CSARGVASFF. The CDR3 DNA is TGCAGTGCTAGAGGCGTTGCGTCTTTCTTT.

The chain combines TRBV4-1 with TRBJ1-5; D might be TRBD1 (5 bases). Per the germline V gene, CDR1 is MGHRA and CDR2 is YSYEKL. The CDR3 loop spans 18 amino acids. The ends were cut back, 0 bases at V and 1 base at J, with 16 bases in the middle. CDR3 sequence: CASSQDRRGRVSNQPQHF. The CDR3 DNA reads TGCGCCAGCAGCCAAGATAGACGGGGGAGGGTGAGCAATCAGCCCCAGCATTTT.

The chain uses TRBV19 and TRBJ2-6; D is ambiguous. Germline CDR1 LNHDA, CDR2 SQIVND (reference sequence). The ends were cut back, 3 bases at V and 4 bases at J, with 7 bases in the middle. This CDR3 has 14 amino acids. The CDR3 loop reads CASSMSLGANVLTF. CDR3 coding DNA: TGTGCCAGTAGTATGTCCTTAGGGGCCAACGTCCTGACTTTC.

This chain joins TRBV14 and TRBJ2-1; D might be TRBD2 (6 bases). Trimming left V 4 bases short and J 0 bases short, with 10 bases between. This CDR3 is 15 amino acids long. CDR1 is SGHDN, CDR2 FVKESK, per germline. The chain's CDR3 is CASSRGASSYNEQFF. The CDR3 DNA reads TGTGCCAGCAGCCGCGGGGCAAGCTCCTACAATGAGCAGTTCTTC.

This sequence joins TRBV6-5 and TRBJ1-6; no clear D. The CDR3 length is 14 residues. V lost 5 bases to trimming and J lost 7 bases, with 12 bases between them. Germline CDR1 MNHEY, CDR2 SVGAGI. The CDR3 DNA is TGTGCCAGCAGTCCGACCCTTCCAAATTCACCCCTCCACTTT. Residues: CASSPTLPNSPLHF.

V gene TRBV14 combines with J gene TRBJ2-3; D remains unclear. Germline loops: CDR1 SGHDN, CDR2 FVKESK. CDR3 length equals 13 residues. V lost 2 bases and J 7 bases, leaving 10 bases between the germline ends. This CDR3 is CASSQFSSHTQYF. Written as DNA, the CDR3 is TGTGCCAGCAGCCAATTTAGTTCGCATACGCAGTATTTT.